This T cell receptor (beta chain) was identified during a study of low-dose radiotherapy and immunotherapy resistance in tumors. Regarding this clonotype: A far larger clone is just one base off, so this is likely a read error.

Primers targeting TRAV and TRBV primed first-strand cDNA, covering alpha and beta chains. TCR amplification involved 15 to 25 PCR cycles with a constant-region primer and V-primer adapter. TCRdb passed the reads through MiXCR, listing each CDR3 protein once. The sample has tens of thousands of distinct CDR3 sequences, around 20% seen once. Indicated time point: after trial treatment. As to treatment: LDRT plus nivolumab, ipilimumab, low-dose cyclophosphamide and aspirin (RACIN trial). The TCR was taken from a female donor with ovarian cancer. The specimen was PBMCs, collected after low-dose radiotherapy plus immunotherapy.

CDR3 in DNA: TGTCCCAGCAGGGACGGTCTCTACGAGCAGTACTTC. Protein product: CPSRDGLYEQYF. The chain employs TRBV27 and TRBJ2-7, with D tentatively TRBD1 or TRBD2 (5 bases each). Germline CDR1 is MNHEY and CDR2 is SMNVEV (reference sequence). This CDR3 is built from 12 residues.